The rows below give T cell receptor beta chains drawn from one sample of a study of blood T cell repertoires in COVID-19. TCRdb's table, derived via immunoSEQ multiplex PCR, lists solely in-frame clones and lacks some. Among over 90,000 clones listed, 84% were seen once. Sample: peripheral blood. The receptors come from a man between 40 and 49 years old with active or convalescent COVID-19. Both conserved end residues are part of each CDR3. D genes are given only for firm matches. Not all rows give a size; the values are once, few, many and, for expanded clones, a class.

cdr3_nt cdr3_aa cdr3_length v_call d_call j_call clone_size
TGTGCCAGCAGCTTGGCCCGGACACAACGTGGCTACACCTTC CASSLARTQRGYTF 14 TRBV5-6 NA TRBJ1-2 NA
TGTGCCAGCACCCCTGATCTGACCCTGCTAGCGGTCCCCCCCGAGCAGTACTTC CASTPDLTLLAVPPEQYF 18 TRBV7-2 TRBD2 TRBJ2-7 NA
TGTGCCAGCAGCGCATCCGGGGGTCATCAGCCCCAGCATTTT CASSASGGHQPQHF 14 TRBV9 NA TRBJ1-5 NA
TGTGCCACCAGTGATCGGCGGACGGGGGTGGGCACAGATACGCAGTATTTT CATSDRRTGVGTDTQYF 17 TRBV24-1 NA TRBJ2-3 NA
TGTGCCAGCAGCTTAATCCCCCGGGGGGGGGCCACCACAGATACGCAGTATTTT CASSLIPRGGATTDTQYF 18 TRBV7-2 TRBD2 TRBJ2-3 once
TGTGCCAGTAGTATCATCCTCACTAGCGGGGGATCCAATGAGCAGTTCTTC CASSIILTSGGSNEQFF 17 TRBV19 TRBD2 TRBJ2-1 NA
TGTGCCAGCAGCGCAATGGCGGGGGAAGAGCAGTACTTC CASSAMAGEEQYF 13 TRBV9 TRBD2 TRBJ2-7 NA
TGCAGCGTTGTGGGAGGGGACAGCACAGATACGCAGTATTTT CSVVGGDSTDTQYF 14 TRBV29-1 TRBD2 TRBJ2-3 NA
TGTGCCAGCAGCTTAAGCATTTTAGGCTACACCTTC CASSLSILGYTF 12 TRBV7-9 NA TRBJ1-2 once
TGTGCCTGGAGTGTCGAGAGGAGAGTGCACGAGCAGTACTTC CAWSVERRVHEQYF 14 TRBV30 NA TRBJ2-7 NA
TGCAGTGCGATGGACATTGAAGCTTTCTTT CSAMDIEAFF 10 TRBV20-1 NA TRBJ1-1 NA
TGTGCCAGCAGTGCTGACAGGGGGATCACAGATACGCAGTATTTT CASSADRGITDTQYF 15 TRBV2 TRBD1 TRBJ2-3 NA
TGTGCCAGCAGCCAAGGTTGGCGGGACAGGGATTACGAGCAGTACTTC CASSQGWRDRDYEQYF 16 TRBV14 TRBD1 TRBJ2-7 NA
TGTGCCAGCTCACTCCAGCGGGGGGAGCAAGAGACCCAGTACTTC CASSLQRGEQETQYF 15 TRBV18 TRBD2 TRBJ2-5 NA
TGTGCCAGCAGCCAAGATCTTAGCGGGGGTCGCAATATGGAGACCCAGTACTTC CASSQDLSGGRNMETQYF 18 TRBV4-2 TRBD2 TRBJ2-5 NA
TGTGCCAGTAGTCTAAGGACAGACCGTCCTGAAGCTTTCTTT CASSLRTDRPEAFF 14 TRBV19 NA TRBJ1-1 NA
TGCGCCAGCAGCCAAGAAGTAGCTCCACGCTACGAGCAGTACTTC CASSQEVAPRYEQYF 15 TRBV4-3 NA TRBJ2-7 NA
TGCAGTGCTAGTTACAGCGGGGGGGCCGAGGAGCAGTTCTTC CSASYSGGAEEQFF 14 TRBV20-1 TRBD2 TRBJ2-1 NA
TGTGCCAGCAGTACTCGACAGGGCGATAACTATGGCTACACCTTC CASSTRQGDNYGYTF 15 TRBV6-2/TRBV6-3 TRBD1 TRBJ1-2 NA
TGTGCCAGCAGTGGCAACAGGGGGCATGGCTCACCCCTCCACTTT CASSGNRGHGSPLHF 15 TRBV2 TRBD1 TRBJ1-6 NA
TGTGCCAGCAGCTTAGGGGCAGGCAGAACCTACGAGCAGTACTTC CASSLGAGRTYEQYF 15 TRBV7-8 NA TRBJ2-7 once
TGTGCCAGTAGTATAGAGGGGGCTGTATACAATGAGCAGTTCTTC CASSIEGAVYNEQFF 15 TRBV19 NA TRBJ2-1 NA
TGTGCCAGCAGCACTCGTCGGGACAGAGAAAACACTGAAGCTTTCTTT CASSTRRDRENTEAFF 16 TRBV9 TRBD1 TRBJ1-1 NA
TGTGCCAGCAGCCCCTCGGGGGGGCGCATTGAAAAACTGTTTTTT CASSPSGGRIEKLFF 15 TRBV7-2 NA TRBJ1-4 NA
TGTGCCAGCAGCGTAGTTGCAGGGGGCGGTTTTGGAAACACCATATATTTT CASSVVAGGGFGNTIYF 17 TRBV9 TRBD1 TRBJ1-3 NA